Included here is one T cell receptor beta chain sequence, with context. What it binds is not known. The CDR3 spans 14 residues. The V and J ends lost 4 bases and 3 bases, in that order; junction bases with no gene match: 4. CDR1 KGHSH and CDR2 LQKENI come from the germline V gene. Profiling relied on immunoSEQ multiplex PCR, and the TCRdb table lists in-frame clones only, not all of them. The sample includes approximately 65,000 clones, about 89% of them seen just once. The sample originates from a study of cytomegalovirus exposure and HLA in healthy donors. General study points: Cytomegalovirus status was reportedly diagnosed by the classifier with high specificity and sensitivity.

Material for sequencing was PBMCs. The rearrangement links TRBV18 to TRBJ1-1, with TRBD1 matching over 8 bases. The source is a man aged 18 to 29 in good health and CMV-seronegative. DNA for the CDR3: TGTGCCAGCTCACTGGGACAGGAGGACACTGAAGCTTTCTTT. It codes for CASSLGQEDTEAFF.